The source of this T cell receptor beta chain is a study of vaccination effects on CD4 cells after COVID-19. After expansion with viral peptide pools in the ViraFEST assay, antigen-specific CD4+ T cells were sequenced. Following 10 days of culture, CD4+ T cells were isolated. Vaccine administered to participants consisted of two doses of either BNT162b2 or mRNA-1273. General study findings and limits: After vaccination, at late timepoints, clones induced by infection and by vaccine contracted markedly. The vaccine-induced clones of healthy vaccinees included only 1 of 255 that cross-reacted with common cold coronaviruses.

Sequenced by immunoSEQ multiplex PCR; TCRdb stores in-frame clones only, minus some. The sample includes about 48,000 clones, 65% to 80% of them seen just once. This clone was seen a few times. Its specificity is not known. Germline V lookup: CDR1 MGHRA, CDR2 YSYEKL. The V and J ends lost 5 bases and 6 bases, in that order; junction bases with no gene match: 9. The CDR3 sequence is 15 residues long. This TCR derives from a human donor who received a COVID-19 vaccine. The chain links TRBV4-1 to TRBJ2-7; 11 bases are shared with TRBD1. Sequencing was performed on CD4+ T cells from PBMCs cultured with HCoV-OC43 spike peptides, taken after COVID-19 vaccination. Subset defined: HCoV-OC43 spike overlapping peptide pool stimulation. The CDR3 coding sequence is TGCGCCAGCAGCTCCGGGACAGGGGGTTCACGCGAGCAGTACTTC. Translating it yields CASSSGTGGSREQYF.